This entry lists 16 T cell receptor beta chains sequenced from one sample in a study of T cell responses to AZD1222 COVID-19 vaccine. Method: immunoSEQ multiplex PCR; TCRdb's copy keeps in-frame clones and lacks some. The sample has 80,000 to 100,000 clones, roughly nine tenths seen once. Sequenced here: peripheral blood, sampled 28 days after the second AZD1222 dose. Source of these receptors: an adult who received the AZD1222 COVID-19 vaccine.

This chain links TRBV19 with TRBJ1-5; TRBD1 agrees at 12 bases. This CDR3 has 17 amino acids. Germline loops: CDR1 LNHDA, CDR2 SQIVND (reference sequence). The V segment lost 5 bases and the J segment 7 bases; nucleotides outside the gene matches: 12. CDR3 in amino acids: CASSPNAGQGARQPQHF. In nucleotides, the CDR3 is TGTGCCAGTAGTCCTAACGCGGGACAGGGGGCTCGGCAGCCCCAGCATTTT.

The genes are TRBV6-5 and TRBJ2-7; unclear D gene. The CDR3 runs 11 residues. Germline V gives CDR1 MNHEY, CDR2 SVGAGI. Deletions cut 6 bases from V and 4 bases from J, with 7 bases between. The CDR3 here is CASRQFYEQYF. The CDR3 DNA reads as TGTGCCAGCAGGCAGTTTTACGAGCAGTACTTC.

V and J are TRBV5-1 and TRBJ1-1; D not certain. V gave up 2 bases and J gave up 1 base, with 9 bases separating them. The CDR3 has 14 residues. Germline CDR1 reads SGHRS; CDR2 reads YFSETQ. The CDR3 bases are TGCGCCAGCAGCTTTTTGGGCGGGAACACTGAAGCTTTCTTT. Encoded protein: CASSFLGGNTEAFF. The full variable domain, in which reference TRBV5-1 and TRBJ1-1 provide the parts outside the CDR3, is KAGVTQTPRYLIKTRGQQVTLSCSPISGHRSVSWYQQTPGQGLQFLFEYFSETQRNKGNFPGRFSGRQFSNSRSEMNVSTLELGDSALYLCASSFLGGNTEAFFGQGTRLTVV.

The chain carries TRBV12-3 or TRBV12-4 and TRBJ1-4; D ambiguous. V was pared by 6 bases and J by 0 bases, with 5 bases between. CDR3 length: 13 amino acids. The CDR3: CASRRATNEKLFF. CDR3 coding DNA: TGTGCCAGCAGACGGGCAACTAATGAAAAACTGTTTTTT.

This clone was recorded only once. The CDR3 loop is CASSSGGSYGYTF. CDR3 DNA sequence: TGTGCCAGCAGCTCAGGGGGTTCTTATGGCTACACCTTC. The chain employs TRBV2 and TRBJ1-2; TRBD1 matches 7 bases. J lost 5 bases, V lost 6 bases, and 6 bases had no gene match. Germline CDR1 SNHLY, CDR2 FYNNEI. This CDR3 is built from 13 residues. Looking up the rest from reference TRBV2 and TRBJ1-2 gives the full variable domain: EPEVTQTPSHQVTQMGQEVILRCVPISNHLYFYWYRQILGQKVEFLVSFYNNEISEKSEIFDDQFSVERPDGSNFTLKIRSTKLEDSAMYFCASSSGGSYGYTFGSGTRLTVV.

The V call is TRBV30, the J call TRBJ1-2; D ambiguous. Trimming took off 3 bases at V and 4 bases at J, with 12 bases between the two ends. Germline-derived CDR1 and CDR2 are GTSNPN and SVGIG (reference sequence). The CDR3 runs 13 residues. The CDR3 loop reads CAWRRVGGYGYTF. In DNA, the CDR3 is TGTGCCTGGAGGCGGGTAGGAGGCTATGGCTACACCTTC.

The V gene is TRBV6-1, the J gene TRBJ1-6; no clear D gene. V was cut by 2 bases and J by 7 bases, with 9 bases left in between. Germline values: CDR1 MNHNS, CDR2 SASEGT. This CDR3 comprises 14 residues. The chain's CDR3 is CASSEQRANSPLHF. DNA of the CDR3: TGTGCCAGCAGTGAACAGCGGGCAAATTCACCCCTCCACTTT.

This sequence joins TRBV6-5 and TRBJ2-1; TRBD1 agrees at 8 bases. The J segment lost 1 base and the V segment lost 6 bases, leaving 5 bases of the junction unmatched. This CDR3 has 15 residues. Germline loops: CDR1 MNHEY, CDR2 SVGAGI. The DNA for the CDR3 is TGTGCCAGCAGAGCACAGGGGGGATCCTACAATGAGCAGTTCTTC. This encodes CASRAQGGSYNEQFF.

This chain uses TRBV19 with TRBJ1-2; D might be TRBD1 (6 bases). Trimming took off 8 bases at V and 1 base at J, with 14 bases between the two ends. The CDR3 length is 14 residues. CDR1 LNHDA and CDR2 SQIVND come from the germline V gene (reference sequence). The CDR3 DNA sequence: TGTGCCAGTGCCCGTGGGACACATAACTATGGCTACACCTTC. Translating gives CASARGTHNYGYTF.

The J gene is TRBJ1-1, the V gene TRBV9; 9 bases line up with TRBD1. This CDR3 comprises 15 residues. The germline CDR1 and CDR2 sequences are SGDLS and YYNGEE. V lost 0 bases, J lost 5 bases, and 5 bases stayed unmatched. CDR3 DNA sequence: TGTGCCAGCAGCGTAGCCGGGACAGGGAGGACTGAAGCTTTCTTT. Translated, it gives CASSVAGTGRTEAFF.

The J gene is TRBJ1-1, the V gene TRBV6-6; D remains unclear. Germline assignment: CDR1 MNHNY and CDR2 SVGAGI (reference sequence). V lost 8 bases, J lost 1 base, and 8 bases lay in between. The CDR3 has 12 residues. The CDR3: CASWTGNTEAFF. The DNA for the CDR3 is TGTGCCAGCTGGACGGGGAACACTGAAGCTTTCTTT.

V usage is TRBV27 and J usage is TRBJ2-1; 14 bases align to TRBD2. Germline V gives CDR1 MNHEY, CDR2 SMNVEV (reference sequence). This CDR3 is 17 amino acids long. With V trimmed by 1 base and J by 9 bases, 8 bases remained unmatched. In DNA, the CDR3 is TGTGCCAGCAGTTTATTAGGGACTAGCGGGAGTAGGTCTGAGCAGTTCTTC. This codes for CASSLLGTSGSRSEQFF.

The chain carries TRBV7-9 and TRBJ1-3; TRBD1 aligns across 7 bases. The CDR3 loop spans 16 amino acids. V dropped 4 bases and J dropped 4; count of bases not matched to a gene: 10. CDR1 is SEHNR and CDR2 is FQNEAQ in the germline V gene (reference sequence). The CDR3 sequence: CASSSQGTAIGNTIYF. CDR3 in DNA: TGTGCCAGCAGCTCACAGGGGACAGCAATCGGAAACACCATATATTTT.

J is TRBJ2-3 and V is TRBV12-3 or TRBV12-4; the D is unclear. Trimming shortened V by 3 bases and J by 11 bases, and 12 bases separated the two germline ends. The CDR3 length is 12 residues. The CDR3 is CASSLVDGVQYF. In DNA form, the CDR3 reads TGTGCCAGCAGTTTGGTAGACGGTGTGCAGTATTTT.

J is TRBJ2-1 and V is TRBV3-1 (or the pseudogene TRBV3-2), with 10 positions matching TRBD1. The V segment lost 4 bases and the J segment 6 bases; nucleotides outside the gene matches: 6. The CDR3 is made up of 15 amino acids. Germline lookup yields CDR1 LGHDT and CDR2 YNNKEL (reference sequence). The CDR3 DNA follows: TGTGCCAGCAGCCTCCGGGACAGGGGCGTCAATGAGCAGTTCTTC. It is translated as CASSLRDRGVNEQFF.

The chain has TRBV20-1 and TRBJ2-7; D is uncertain. Trimming took 2 bases from V and 5 from J, leaving 7 bases between them. The CDR3 length is 11 residues. Germline loops: CDR1 DFQATT, CDR2 SNEGSKA (reference sequence). The CDR3 protein is CSARQSHEQYF. DNA of the CDR3: TGCAGTGCTAGACAGAGCCACGAGCAGTACTTC.